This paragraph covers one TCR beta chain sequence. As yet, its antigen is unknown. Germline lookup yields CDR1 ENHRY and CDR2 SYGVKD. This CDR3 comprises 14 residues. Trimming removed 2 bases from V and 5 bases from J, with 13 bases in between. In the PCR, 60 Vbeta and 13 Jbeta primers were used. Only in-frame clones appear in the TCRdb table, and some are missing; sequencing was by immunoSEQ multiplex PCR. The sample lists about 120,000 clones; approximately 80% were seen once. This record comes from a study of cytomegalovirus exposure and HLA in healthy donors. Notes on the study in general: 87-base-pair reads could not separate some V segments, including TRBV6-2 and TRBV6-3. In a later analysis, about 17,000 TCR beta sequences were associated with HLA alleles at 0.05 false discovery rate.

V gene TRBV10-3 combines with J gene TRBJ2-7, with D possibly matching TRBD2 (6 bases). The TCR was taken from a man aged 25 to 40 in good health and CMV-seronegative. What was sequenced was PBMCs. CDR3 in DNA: TGTGCCATCAGTGAGGGCACCACGGGGGACGAGCAGTACTTC. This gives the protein CAISEGTTGDEQYF.